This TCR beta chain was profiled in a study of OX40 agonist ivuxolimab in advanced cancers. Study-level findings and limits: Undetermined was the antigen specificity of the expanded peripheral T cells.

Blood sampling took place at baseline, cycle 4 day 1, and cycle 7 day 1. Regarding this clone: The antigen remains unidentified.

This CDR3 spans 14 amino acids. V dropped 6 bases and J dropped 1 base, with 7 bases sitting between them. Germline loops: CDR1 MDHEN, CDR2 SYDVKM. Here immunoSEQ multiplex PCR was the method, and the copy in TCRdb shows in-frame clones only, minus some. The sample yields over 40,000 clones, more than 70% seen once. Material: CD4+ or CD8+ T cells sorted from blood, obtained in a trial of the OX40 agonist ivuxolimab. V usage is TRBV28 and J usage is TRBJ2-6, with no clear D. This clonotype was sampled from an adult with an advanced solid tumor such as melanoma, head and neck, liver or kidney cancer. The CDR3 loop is CASSSRSGANVLTF. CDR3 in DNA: TGTGCCAGCAGCAGCAGGTCTGGGGCCAACGTCCTGACTTTC.